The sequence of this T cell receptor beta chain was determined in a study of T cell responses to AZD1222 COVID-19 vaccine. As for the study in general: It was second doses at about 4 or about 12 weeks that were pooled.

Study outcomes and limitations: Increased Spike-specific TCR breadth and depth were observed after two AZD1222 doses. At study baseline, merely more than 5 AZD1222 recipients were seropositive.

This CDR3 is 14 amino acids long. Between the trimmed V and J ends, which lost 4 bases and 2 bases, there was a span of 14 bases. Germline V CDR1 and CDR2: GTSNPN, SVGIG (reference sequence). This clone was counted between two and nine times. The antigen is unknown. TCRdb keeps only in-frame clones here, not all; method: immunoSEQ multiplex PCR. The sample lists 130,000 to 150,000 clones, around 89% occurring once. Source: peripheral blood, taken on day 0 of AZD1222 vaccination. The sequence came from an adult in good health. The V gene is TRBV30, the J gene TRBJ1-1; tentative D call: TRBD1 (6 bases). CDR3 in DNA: TGTGCCTGGACTTACAGGGAAATAAACACTGAAGCTTTCTTT. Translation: CAWTYREINTEAFF.